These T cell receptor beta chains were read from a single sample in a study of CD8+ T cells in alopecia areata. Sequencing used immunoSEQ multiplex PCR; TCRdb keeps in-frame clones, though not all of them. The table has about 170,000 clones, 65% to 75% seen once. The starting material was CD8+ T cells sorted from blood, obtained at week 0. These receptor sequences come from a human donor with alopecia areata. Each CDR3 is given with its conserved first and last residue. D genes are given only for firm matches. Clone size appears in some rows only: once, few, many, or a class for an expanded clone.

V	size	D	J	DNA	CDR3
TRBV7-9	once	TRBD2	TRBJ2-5	TGTGCCAGCAGCACATCCGGGACTAGCGGTTATCAAGAGACCCAGTACTTC	CASSTSGTSGYQETQYF
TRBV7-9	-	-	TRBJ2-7	TGTGCCAGCAGCACCGAACGTACCTACGAGCAGTACTTC	CASSTERTYEQYF
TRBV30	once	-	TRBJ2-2	TGTGCCTGGCGACAGTACCTGGCCGGGGAGCTGTTTTTT	CAWRQYLAGELFF
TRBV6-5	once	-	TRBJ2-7	TGTGCCAGCAGTTACTCGACCGAGCAGTACTTC	CASSYSTEQYF
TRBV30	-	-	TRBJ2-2	TGTGCCTGGCTTCTTCCGAACACCGGGGAGCTGTTTTTT	CAWLLPNTGELFF
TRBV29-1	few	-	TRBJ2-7	TGCAGCGTTGAAGATGGCACCTACGAGCAGTACTTC	CSVEDGTYEQYF
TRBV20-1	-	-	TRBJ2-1	TGCAGTGCTCCCGACATGGAGGAGCAGTTCTTC	CSAPDMEEQFF
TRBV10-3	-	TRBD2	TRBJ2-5	TGTGCCATCAGTGGCACTAGCGGGGGCCAAGAGACCCAGTACTTC	CAISGTSGGQETQYF
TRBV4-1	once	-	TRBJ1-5	TGCGCCAGCAGCCAAGGACCGGTCAATCAGCCCCAGCATTTT	CASSQGPVNQPQHF
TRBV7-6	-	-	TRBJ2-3	TGTGCCAGCAGCGCCGGGGTTCAAGATACGCAGTATTTT	CASSAGVQDTQYF
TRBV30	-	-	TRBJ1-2	TGTGCCTGGAGTCCGACATTCATTAATGGCTACACCTTC	CAWSPTFINGYTF
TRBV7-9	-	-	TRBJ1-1	TGTGCCAGCAGCTTTGTGAACACTGAAGCTTTCTTT	CASSFVNTEAFF
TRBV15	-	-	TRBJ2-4	TGTGCCACCAGCAGAGCGGGGCTAGCCAAAAACATTCAGTACTTC	CATSRAGLAKNIQYF
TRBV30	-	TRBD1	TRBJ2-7	TGTGCCTGCACCTCGGACAGGGAGATTGACGAGCAGTACTTC	CACTSDREIDEQYF
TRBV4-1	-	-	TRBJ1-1	TGCGCCAGCAGCCAAGGAGGGGAAGGCACTGAAGCTTTCTTT	CASSQGGEGTEAFF